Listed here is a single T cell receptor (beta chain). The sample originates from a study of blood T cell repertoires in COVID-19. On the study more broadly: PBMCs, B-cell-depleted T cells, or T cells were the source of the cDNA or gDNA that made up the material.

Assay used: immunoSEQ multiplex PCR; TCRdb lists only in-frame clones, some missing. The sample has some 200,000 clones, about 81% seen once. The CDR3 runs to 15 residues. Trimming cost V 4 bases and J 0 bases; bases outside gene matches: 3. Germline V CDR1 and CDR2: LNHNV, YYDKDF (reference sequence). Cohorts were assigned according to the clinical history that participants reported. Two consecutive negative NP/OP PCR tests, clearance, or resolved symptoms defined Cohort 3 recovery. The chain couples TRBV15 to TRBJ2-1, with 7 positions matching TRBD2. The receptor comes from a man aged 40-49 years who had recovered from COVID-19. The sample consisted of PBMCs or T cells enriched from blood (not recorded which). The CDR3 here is CATSTGGGSYNEQFF. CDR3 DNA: TGTGCCACCAGCACAGGCGGGGGCTCCTACAATGAGCAGTTCTTC.